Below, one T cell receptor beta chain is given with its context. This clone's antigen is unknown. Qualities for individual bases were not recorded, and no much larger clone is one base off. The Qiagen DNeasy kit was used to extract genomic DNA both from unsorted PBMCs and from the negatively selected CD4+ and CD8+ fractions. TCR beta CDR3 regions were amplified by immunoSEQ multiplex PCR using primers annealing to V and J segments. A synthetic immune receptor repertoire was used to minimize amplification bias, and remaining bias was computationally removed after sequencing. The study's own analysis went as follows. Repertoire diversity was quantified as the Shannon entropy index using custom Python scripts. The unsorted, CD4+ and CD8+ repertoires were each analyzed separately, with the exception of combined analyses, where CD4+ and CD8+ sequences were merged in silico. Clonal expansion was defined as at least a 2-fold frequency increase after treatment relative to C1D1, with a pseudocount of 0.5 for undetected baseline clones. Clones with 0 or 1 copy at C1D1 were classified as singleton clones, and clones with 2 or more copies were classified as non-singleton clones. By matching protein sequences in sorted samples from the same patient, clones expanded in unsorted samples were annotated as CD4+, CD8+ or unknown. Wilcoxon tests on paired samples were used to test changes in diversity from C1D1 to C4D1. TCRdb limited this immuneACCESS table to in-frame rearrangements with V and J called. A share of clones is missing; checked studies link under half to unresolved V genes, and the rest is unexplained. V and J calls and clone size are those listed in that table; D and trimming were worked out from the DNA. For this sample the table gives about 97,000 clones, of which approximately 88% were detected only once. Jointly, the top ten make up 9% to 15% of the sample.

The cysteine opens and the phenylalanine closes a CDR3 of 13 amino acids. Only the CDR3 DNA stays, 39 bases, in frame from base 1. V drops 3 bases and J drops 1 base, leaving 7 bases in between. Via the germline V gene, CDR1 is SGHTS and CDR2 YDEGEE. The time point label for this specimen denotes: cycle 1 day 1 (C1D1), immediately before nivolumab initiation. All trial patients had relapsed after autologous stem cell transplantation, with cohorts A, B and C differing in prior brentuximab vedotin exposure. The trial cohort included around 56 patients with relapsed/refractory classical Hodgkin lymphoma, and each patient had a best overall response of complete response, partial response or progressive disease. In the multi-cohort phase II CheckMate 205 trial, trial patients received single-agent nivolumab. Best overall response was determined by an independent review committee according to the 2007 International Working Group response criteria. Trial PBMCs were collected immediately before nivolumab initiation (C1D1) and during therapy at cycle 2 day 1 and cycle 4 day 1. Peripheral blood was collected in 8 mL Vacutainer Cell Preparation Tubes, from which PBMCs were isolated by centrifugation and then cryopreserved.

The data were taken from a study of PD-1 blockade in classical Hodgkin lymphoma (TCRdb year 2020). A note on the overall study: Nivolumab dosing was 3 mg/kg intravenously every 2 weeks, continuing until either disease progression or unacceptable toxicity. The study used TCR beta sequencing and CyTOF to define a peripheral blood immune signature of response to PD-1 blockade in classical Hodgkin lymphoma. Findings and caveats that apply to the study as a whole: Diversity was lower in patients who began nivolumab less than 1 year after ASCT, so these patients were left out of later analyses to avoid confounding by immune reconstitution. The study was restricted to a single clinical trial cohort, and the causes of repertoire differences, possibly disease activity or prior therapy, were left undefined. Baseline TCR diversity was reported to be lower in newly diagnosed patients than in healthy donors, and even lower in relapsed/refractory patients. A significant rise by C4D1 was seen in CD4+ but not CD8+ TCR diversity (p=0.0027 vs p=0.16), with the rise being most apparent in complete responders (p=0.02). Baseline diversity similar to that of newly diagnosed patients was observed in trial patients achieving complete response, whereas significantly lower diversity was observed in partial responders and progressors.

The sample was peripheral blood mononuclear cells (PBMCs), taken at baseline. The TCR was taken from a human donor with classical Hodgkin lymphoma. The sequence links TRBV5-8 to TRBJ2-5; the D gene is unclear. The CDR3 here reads CASSSQTQETQYF. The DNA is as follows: TGTGCCAGCAGCTCCCAAACCCAAGAGACCCAGTACTTC.